This TCR beta chain came from a study of CD4 T cells in relation to SARS-CoV-2 and coronaviruses. Study in general: Controls used an HIV-1 Nef peptide pool or no peptide.

Libraries were prepared by immunoSEQ multiplex PCR; TCRdb keeps only in-frame clonotypes and omits some of them. Of 20,000 to 25,000 clones in the sample, approximately 68% were seen once. Concerning this clone itself: Its antigen is unidentified.

V was clipped by 7 bases and J by 6 bases, with 15 bases between them. Germline values: CDR1 MNHNY, CDR2 SVGAGI (reference sequence). This CDR3 spans 13 amino acids. Unexposed donor CD4+ T cells date from about 2011-2018, before the COVID-19 pandemic. Isolation of CD4+ T cells took place after roughly nine days in culture. Testing used SARS-CoV-2 S/N and four cold-coronavirus spikes on unexposed-donor CD4+ T cells, cells permitting. The sequenced sample consisted of CD4+ T cells from PBMCs, cultured in vitro. The sequence came from a human donor in good health. The chain employs TRBV6-6 and TRBJ1-2, with D perhaps matching TRBD1 (5 bases). CDR3 sequence reads: CASNAQGAHGYTF. The CDR3 DNA follows: TGTGCCAGCAACGCCCAGGGAGCCCATGGCTACACCTTC.